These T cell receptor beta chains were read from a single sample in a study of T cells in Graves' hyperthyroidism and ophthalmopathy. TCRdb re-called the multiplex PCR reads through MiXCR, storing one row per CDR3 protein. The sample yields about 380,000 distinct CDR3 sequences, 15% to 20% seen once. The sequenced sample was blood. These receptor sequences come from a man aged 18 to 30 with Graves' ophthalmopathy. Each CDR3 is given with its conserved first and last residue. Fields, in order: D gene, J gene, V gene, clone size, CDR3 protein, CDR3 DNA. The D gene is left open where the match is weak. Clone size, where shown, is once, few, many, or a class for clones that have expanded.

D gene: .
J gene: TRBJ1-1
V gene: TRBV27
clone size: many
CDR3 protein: CASSPDRENTEAFF
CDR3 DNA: TGTGCCAGCAGCCCCGACAGAGAAAACACTGAAGCTTTCTTT

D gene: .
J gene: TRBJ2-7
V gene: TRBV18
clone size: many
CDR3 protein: CASSPPGDMANEQYF
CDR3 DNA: TGTGCCAGCTCACCACCGGGAGACATGGCCAACGAGCAGTACTTC

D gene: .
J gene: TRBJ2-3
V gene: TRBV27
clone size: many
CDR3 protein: CASSSPFSFEDTQYF
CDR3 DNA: TGTGCCAGCAGTTCTCCGTTTTCGTTCGAAGATACGCAGTATTTT

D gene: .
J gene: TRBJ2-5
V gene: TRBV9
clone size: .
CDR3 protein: CASSVGAQLQETQYF
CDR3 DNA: TGTGCCAGCAGCGTAGGAGCACAACTACAAGAGACCCAGTACTTC

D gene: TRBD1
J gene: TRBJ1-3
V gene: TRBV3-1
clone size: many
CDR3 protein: CASSLGDRDSGNTIYF
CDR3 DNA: TGTGCCAGCAGCCTTGGAGACAGGGACTCTGGAAACACCATATATTTT

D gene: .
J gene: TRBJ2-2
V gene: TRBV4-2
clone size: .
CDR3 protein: CASSQEIGLNAGELFF
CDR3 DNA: TGTGCCAGCAGCCAAGAAATAGGGCTAAACGCCGGGGAGCTGTTTTTT

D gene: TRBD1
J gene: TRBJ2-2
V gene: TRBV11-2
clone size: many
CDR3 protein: CASSRWQGAGAGELFF
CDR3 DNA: TGTGCCAGCAGTCGTTGGCAGGGGGCCGGAGCCGGGGAGCTGTTTTTT

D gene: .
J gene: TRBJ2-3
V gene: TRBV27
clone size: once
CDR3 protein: CASSSRRMSTDTQYF
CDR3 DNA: TGTGCCAGCAGTTCCCGTCGGATGAGCACAGATACGCAGTATTTT

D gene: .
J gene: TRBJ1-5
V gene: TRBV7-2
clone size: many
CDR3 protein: CASSRGGNQPQHF
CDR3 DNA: TGTGCCAGCAGCCGCGGGGGCAATCAGCCCCAGCATTTT

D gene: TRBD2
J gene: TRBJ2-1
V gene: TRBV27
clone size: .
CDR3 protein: CASRGSSYNEQFF
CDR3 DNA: TGTGCCAGCCGCGGGAGCTCCTACAATGAGCAGTTCTTC